This T cell receptor (beta chain) was identified in a study of cytomegalovirus exposure and HLA in healthy donors (TCRdb year 2017). Turning to the overall study: In an earlier analysis of about 560 of the donors, 250 to 350 Gb of sequence data and 90 million to 120 million unique TCR beta sequences from about 179 million T cells were reported. An early release covering over 500 HLA-typed donors comprised about 300 gigabases of sequencing data and tens of millions of unique TCR sequences. Of the 300 to 450 genotyped donors, 75% to 85% were placed in the genetic ancestry cluster associated with self-reported Caucasian donors. The aim of the study was to test whether cataloging public T cell receptors could identify signatures of past pathogen exposure. Using immunosequencing, the study profiled T cell repertoires from 640 or so subjects and related those repertoires to cytomegalovirus serostatus. In addition to the first cohort of hundreds of subjects, a separate validation cohort of 120 different subjects was used. To predict cytomegalovirus infection status, the study brought together high-throughput TCR immunosequencing, statistical association of individual TCRs with disease status, and machine learning. A later analysis re-examined previously published TCR beta repertoires from around 670 donors and added high-resolution HLA genotyping to investigate patterns of TCR occurrence. The later analysis used no new phenotypic data to find candidate immune exposures, relying instead on TCR beta sequences and their occurrence across donors. An earlier analysis of more than 450 of the donors used high-throughput TCR beta sequencing to judge whether each TCR beta V gene segment behaved as functional or pseudogenic. Donor age, sex, ethnicity and CMV serostatus were compiled together with the repertoire data. In a later genetic analysis, genome-wide SNP genotypes for about three fifths of the roughly 670 donors were used, and that subset was treated as a discovery cohort. Every repertoire in the discovery cohort had been generated on one and the same sequencing platform. Class I and class II HLA loci were covered by the typing at four-digit resolution. The number of donors typed differed by locus, with about 629-630 for A, B, C, DRB1 and DQB1, roughly 520 for DQA1, 600 to 610 for DPA1, and 472 for DPB1. Because of strong linkage in the cohort, five DR-DQ haplotypes were treated as single units for association and clustering. Across approximately 400 genotyped donors of the cohort, an average of about 200,000 unique TCR beta nucleotide sequences per donor were sequenced, and 15% to 20% of those sequences were non-productive. The paper's findings and limits, for the study overall: According to a later analysis, most CMV-associated TCR beta chains appeared to be HLA-restricted, and the HLA associations seemed to be driven largely by CMV exposure. When HLA alleles, especially DR and DQ, strongly co-occurred, attributing TCR associations to individual alleles was difficult. V-gene and J-gene trimming of TCR beta chains was associated with a missense DCLRE1C variant in a later genetic analysis, and the association was replicated in an independent cohort. According to the authors, the approach could potentially be generalized to other disease states and immunological phenotypes. Correlated functional status among segregating V segments might reflect linkage disequilibrium, but an unknown experimental factor could not be ruled out. In a later genetic analysis, fewer N-insertions in productive TCRs were reported among donors in an Asian-associated ancestry cluster than the approximately 710-donor mean. A further reported finding was that TCR beta sequences accurately predicted the HLA-A and HLA-B alleles for most subjects in the first cohort. In an earlier analysis of 450 to 750 of the donors, most TCR beta V segments appeared in productive rearrangements about 87% or about 30% of the time, broadly matching IMGT annotations. Because counts were too low, roughly 18 rarely observed V segments, including chromosome 9 orphons, were left out of the earlier analysis of a few hundred of the donors. The sequencing pipeline was judged likely to have produced a cluster of highly shared sequence variants as a technical artifact. The study gave a list of more than 150 TCR beta chains associated with cytomegalovirus. Cytomegalovirus status was reported to be diagnosed by the classifier with high specificity and sensitivity in both the original and validation cohorts. Because some donors lacked HLA typing at each locus, the association tests relied only on the typed subset. In this cohort, only TCR beta chains were sequenced, and detectable features were limited by the absence of alpha or paired-chain data. Most TCR sequences were seen in very few donors, while some public TCRs were found in many individuals. Roughly uniform sequencing depth across donors was assumed in presence/absence analyses, although this assumption may not hold. The only immune exposure information available for the cohort was CMV serostatus. In a later analysis, HLA-associated TCR beta chains showed more clonal expansion and lower generation probabilities than non-associated chains that were equally common. In a later analysis, TCR association rates were found to vary across HLA loci, with the most associated TCRs seen for DRB1 alleles and the fewest for HLA-C alleles. A later analysis associated around 16,000 TCR beta sequences with specific HLA alleles at a false discovery rate of 0.05. Three of the identified cytomegalovirus-associated TCR beta chains were confirmed in vitro to be specific for cytomegalovirus antigens. Some IMGT-functional V segments, including TRBV6-2 and TRBV6-3, could not be told apart with the 87-base-pair reads, so those segments were excluded. A later analysis reported that several top co-occurrence clusters appeared linked to parvovirus B19, influenza, CMV and Epstein-Barr virus.

Library method: the immunoSEQ multiplex PCR assay. For the multiplex PCR, a mixture combining 60 forward primers for TCR Vbeta segments and 13 reverse primers for TCR Jbeta segments was used. A multiplex PCR assay on genomic DNA amplified the CDR3 region of rearranged TCR beta genes. On the Illumina HiSeq System, the amplified TCR beta libraries were sequenced as 87-base-pair reads. In the original analysis: Across the 666 repertoires, a later analysis counted tens of millions of unique TCR beta chains, around 11 million of which were shared by at least two donors. To remove PCR and sequencing errors, raw reads were error-corrected and collapsed into unique sequences using a nearest-neighbor algorithm that merged closely related sequences. CDR3 sequences were aligned to IMGT reference sequences to assign V, D and J gene segments. For a sequence to be retained, at least a six-nucleotide match to both a V gene segment and a J gene segment was required. A rearrangement counted as productive if the CDR3 had no stop codons and remained in frame with V and J, and every other rearrangement counted as non-productive. Following IMGT convention, CDR3 was defined as the stretch from the second conserved V-encoded cysteine to the conserved J-encoded phenylalanine. The earlier analysis of about 620 of the donors excluded sequences that lacked an unambiguous match to a single V gene segment. In an earlier analysis of around 600 of the donors, V segments were called functional above 56.7% productive rearrangements and were called segregating when the between-donor standard deviation exceeded 5%. A statistical classification framework was developed to diagnose cytomegalovirus status using the catalog of TCR beta chain sequences. A later analysis assigned V and J genes by comparing TCR nucleotide sequences with IMGT/GENE-DB human TR gene sequences. A later analysis assigned CDR3 sequences and most-parsimonious VDJ recombination scenarios with the TCRdist pipeline. In a later analysis, each TCR beta chain was defined by its CDR3 amino acid sequence together with its V-gene family, and reads without a unique V-gene family were excluded. As a way to deal with suspected cross-contamination and a sequencing artifact, a later analysis dropped hundreds of nucleotide sequences that were highly shared and had low generation probability. In a later analysis, a clonal expansion index for each public chain was calculated from normalized within-repertoire ranks of inferred template counts. A later analysis computed generation probabilities with a VDJ recombination model fitted to out-of-frame rearrangements, and checked the results against IGoR. In a later analysis, TCR-TCR, TCR-HLA and TCR-CMV co-occurrence was scored with hypergeometric tests, and a repertoire-size bias correction was applied to TCR pairs. To estimate false discovery rates, a later analysis permuted the HLA or CMV assignments 20 times. A later analysis grouped co-occurring TCRs with DBSCAN, adding TCRdist sequence similarity when clustering within HLA-allele-positive subsets. Repertoires with fewer than 30,000 or more than 120,000 public chains were left out of co-occurrence clustering, as were about 5 repertoires with anomalous nucleotide sharing. The clones in this table, taken by TCRdb from immuneACCESS, are in-frame only. Not every clone is retained; where verified, under half of the shortfall comes from an unresolved V gene, and the cause of the rest is unknown. The V and J calls and clone size come from that table; D and trimming were worked out from the DNA. For this sample the table gives 75,000 to 100,000 clones, of which about 81% were detected only once. The ten top clones hold 4.5% to 6.5% of the sample.

Points on this clone: The target of this receptor is not known. No much larger clone is present one base from it, and per-base qualities are unavailable. Other DNA sequences of this sample code for an identical CDR3.

The cohort consisted of hundreds of healthy bone marrow donors. All cohort members were sampled while nominally healthy, although unrecorded immune exposures were likely present. The donor was CMV seropositive and was included in the group of approximately 310 seropositive cohort members. A peripheral blood sample was collected from each donor, and TCR beta sequencing was performed on peripheral blood mononuclear cells. Genomic DNA extraction from the blood cell samples was performed with the Qiagen DNeasy Blood Extraction Kit. V loses 4 bases, J loses 3 bases, and the germline ends lie 16 bases apart. From the cysteine up to the phenylalanine, the CDR3 has a length of 15 residues. Of all the DNA, just the CDR3 is kept, 45 bases in frame from base 1. The germline V gene (reference sequence) gives CDR1 as SEHNR and CDR2 as FQNEAQ.

Input material: PBMCs. This receptor chain uses TRBV7-9 and TRBJ2-7; TRBD1 is a possible D gene, resting on 6 matching bases. The clonotype was recovered from a middle-aged man in good health and CMV-seropositive. The nucleotide sequence reads TGTGCCAGCAGCTCAGGAAGAGGGGGAGACTACGAGCAGTACTTC. It codes for CASSSGRGGDYEQYF.